Listed below are T cell receptor beta chains from one sample, sequenced in a study of response to subunit inactivated influenza vaccine. Each CDR3 protein is one row after TCRdb ran MiXCR on the RT-PCR reads. Of some 640,000 distinct CDR3 sequences listed, more than 11% are singletons. The input for sequencing was PBMCs from blood, taken 14 days before vaccination. These receptor sequences come from a man aged 45-65 years who received an inactivated influenza vaccine. CDR3s include the opening cysteine and the closing phenylalanine or tryptophan. D genes are given only for firm matches. Only some rows state a clone size, as once, few, many or a class for expanded clones.

NA,few,TRBV5-6,TRBJ1-6,TGTGCCAGCAGCTTGGCGGCCGTCGGAACCCTCCACTTT,CASSLAAVGTLHF
NA,NA,TRBV4-2,TRBJ1-2,TGTGCCAGCAGCCAAATGGGGGCTCGGCACTATGGCTACACCTTC,CASSQMGARHYGYTF
NA,few,TRBV20-1,TRBJ2-5,TGCAGTGCCGGAGGGAGGGGGGGCCTGGAGACCCAGTACTTC,CSAGGRGGLETQYF
NA,few,TRBV11-1,TRBJ2-5,TGTGCCAGCAGCTTTTCGACCCCGCAAGAGACCCAGTACTTC,CASSFSTPQETQYF
NA,NA,TRBV2,TRBJ2-1,TGTGCCAGCAGTGAACGAAGGGGACGTTACAATGAGCAGTTCTTC,CASSERRGRYNEQFF
TRBD2,few,TRBV11-2,TRBJ2-1,TGTGCCAGCAGCTTAGGGAAGTTTCCCGGACTAGCGGGAAGGGTAAATGAGCAGTTCTTC,CASSLGKFPGLAGRVNEQFF
TRBD2,NA,TRBV20-1,TRBJ2-3,TGCAGTGCTAGATGGCTAGCGGGAAGCACAGATACGCAGTATTTT,CSARWLAGSTDTQYF
NA,few,TRBV5-1,TRBJ2-4,TGCGCCAGCAGCGCACGGGAGTCGCGGAACATTCAGTACTTC,CASSARESRNIQYF
NA,NA,TRBV27,TRBJ2-7,TGTGCCAGCACCCCTGGGGAATACGAGCAGTACTTC,CASTPGEYEQYF
TRBD1,few,TRBV18,TRBJ2-1,TGTGCCAGCTCACCGTCGACGGGACAGGGTTACAATGAGCAGTTCTTC,CASSPSTGQGYNEQFF
TRBD1,NA,TRBV12-3/TRBV12-4,TRBJ1-1,TGTGCCAGCAATCTCGGACAGGGAGGTCGGGCTTTCTTT,CASNLGQGGRAFF
TRBD1,few,TRBV12-3/TRBV12-4,TRBJ2-7,TGTGCCAGCAGTCCCCGGGACAGGGGTGGCGAGCAGTACTTC,CASSPRDRGGEQYF
NA,few,TRBV30,TRBJ1-1,TGTGCCTGGAGTGTGGGAGGTGGGAACACTGAAGCTTTCTTT,CAWSVGGGNTEAFF
TRBD1,few,TRBV20-1,TRBJ2-7,TGCAGTGCTAGCTTCTCGACAGGGGGCTACGAGCAGTACTTC,CSASFSTGGYEQYF
TRBD1,NA,TRBV7-9,TRBJ1-1,TGTGCCAGCGGGGACAGGTGGACTGAAGCTTTCTTT,CASGDRWTEAFF
TRBD1,many,TRBV7-6,TRBJ2-7,TGTGCCAGCAGCCCTAGGGCTGGGACAGCTTACGAGCAGTACTTC,CASSPRAGTAYEQYF
NA,NA,TRBV11-3,TRBJ2-7,TGTGCCAGCAGTGAGGACAGCGATGAGGCGGAGCAGTACTTC,CASSEDSDEAEQYF
NA,NA,TRBV4-1,TRBJ2-7,TGCGCCAGCAGCCCCAAGATTGTTAGCTCCTACGAGCAGTACTTC,CASSPKIVSSYEQYF
NA,few,TRBV10-3,TRBJ1-1,TGTGCCATCGCCAGGGGAGGAGGAAACACTGAAGCTTTCTTT,CAIARGGGNTEAFF
NA,NA,TRBV24-1,TRBJ2-3,TGTGCCACCAGTGACCCCGGACAGCCTAGCACAGATACGCAGTATTTT,CATSDPGQPSTDTQYF
TRBD2,few,TRBV9,TRBJ2-1,TGTGCCAGCAGCGTATCTAGCGGGGTTTTCAATGAGCAGTTCTTC,CASSVSSGVFNEQFF
NA,NA,TRBV6-2/TRBV6-3,TRBJ2-5,TGTGCCAGCCGAGGACAGAATCAAGAGACCCAGTACTTC,CASRGQNQETQYF
TRBD1,few,TRBV7-9,TRBJ1-5,TGTGCCAGCAGCGCGGGGGGCAGGGGGCATCAGCCCCAGCATTTT,CASSAGGRGHQPQHF
NA,many,TRBV6-5,TRBJ2-3,TGTGCCAGCAGTTATTCGGGTGGCACAGATACGCAGTATTTT,CASSYSGGTDTQYF
NA,few,TRBV19,TRBJ2-1,TGTGCCAGTAACCGCGGTAGGACAGACTCTAACAATGAGCAGTTCTTC,CASNRGRTDSNNEQFF
TRBD2,many,TRBV7-2,TRBJ2-7,TGTGCCAGCAGCCAGCTAGCGGGAGCATCCTACGAGCAGTACTTC,CASSQLAGASYEQYF
TRBD1,NA,TRBV7-2,TRBJ2-5,TGTGCCAGCAGCTTAGCGGACAGGGCCGGGGAGACCCAGTACTTC,CASSLADRAGETQYF
TRBD2,NA,TRBV2,TRBJ2-5,TGTGCCAGCAGCGAAGCCGGGACTAGCGGGAGGCGGTTAGAGACCCAGTACTTC,CASSEAGTSGRRLETQYF